The subject of this entry is one TCR beta chain. TCRdb fed the RT-PCR reads into MiXCR, producing one record per CDR3 protein. Counted here are about 800,000 distinct CDR3 sequences, around 21% occurring once; the ten biggest clones make up roughly 10%. Unmatched junction bases numbered 14, after V lost 0 bases and J lost 2 bases. Germline CDR1 SGHDT, CDR2 YYEEEE. The CDR3 is 20 amino acids. The data originate from a study of response to subunit inactivated influenza vaccine. This sequence was found in a man over 45 who received an inactivated influenza vaccine. This material consisted of PBMCs from blood, taken 5 days after vaccination. This chain joins TRBV5-6 and TRBJ2-2; 9 nucleotides line up with TRBD2. The CDR3 bases are TGTGCCAGCAGCTTGGTCATGACTAGCGGTCCCACCCCCAACACCGGGGAGCTGTTTTTT. Its translation: CASSLVMTSGPTPNTGELFF.